This T cell receptor beta chain was obtained from a study of identifying expanded T cells in peripheral blood. Germline V gene sequence: CDR1 MNHEY, CDR2 SMNVEV (reference sequence). This CDR3 contains 16 residues. V gave up 5 bases and J gave up 5 bases, with 21 bases separating them. Method: immunoSEQ multiplex PCR; TCRdb's copy keeps in-frame clones and lacks some. The table has approximately 120,000 clones, about four fifths seen once; the top ten hold 3% to 3.5%. The chain couples TRBV27 to TRBJ1-1, with a weak D call TRBD1 (5 bases). What was sequenced was blood. The clonotype originates from a person between 18 and 70 years old in good health. In DNA, the CDR3 is TGTGCCAGCAGTCCCCAACTGGCGGGGCTGGGGACTGAAGCTTTCTTT. Protein product: CASSPQLAGLGTEAFF.